The clone carrying this T cell receptor beta chain was seen a few times. It was during active infection that Seattle patients were enrolled and then longitudinally followed. Germline-derived CDR1 and CDR2 are LNHDA and SQIVND (reference sequence). V was shortened by 10 bases and J by 3 bases, with 15 bases between the two germline ends. This CDR3 has 13 amino acids. How the authors handled the data: Cell counts per sample came from amplifying reference gene primers. The table came from immunoSEQ multiplex PCR; TCRdb's copy has only in-frame clones and leaves some out. The DNA gave D and trimming, while V, J and clone size come from that table. The sample comprises about 200,000 clones, about 88% of which are singletons, and about 10% rests with the top ten. The sample is drawn from a study of blood T cell repertoires in COVID-19. In the study overall: Whether acute or convalescent, the COVID-19 samples came from the United States, Italy and Spain.

Sequenced material: peripheral blood. This sequence joins TRBV19 and TRBJ1-2, with a possible D match to TRBD1 (5 bases). The sequence came from a woman between 45 and 65 years old with COVID-19, enrolled during active disease. This CDR3 reads CATSPQADYGYTF. DNA of the CDR3: TGTGCCACCAGTCCACAGGCTGACTATGGCTACACCTTC.